Reported below is one TCR beta chain. No antigen is known for it. This specimen comes from a study of T cells in Graves' hyperthyroidism and ophthalmopathy. The CDR3 has 12 residues. Germline V gene data show CDR1 as DFQATT and CDR2 as SNEGSKA (reference sequence). The V segment lost 4 bases and the J segment 2 bases; nucleotides outside the gene matches: 1. RNA transcripts served as the template for amplifying TCR beta CDR3 regions. An initial round of RT-PCR targeting the TCR CDR3 relied on the HTBI primer set. TCRdb re-called the multiplex PCR reads through MiXCR, storing one row per CDR3 protein. Of hundreds of thousands of distinct CDR3 sequences listed, 15% to 20% are singletons. The study, taken as a whole, reports: Most thyroid clonotypes that were expanded above 0.001 also turned up in blood.

Clinical symptoms, serum thyroxine, TRAb, thyroid ultrasound and orbital computed tomography informed diagnoses. This chain links TRBV20-1 with TRBJ2-7, with 8 positions matching TRBD1. This sequence originates from a woman aged 18-29 years with Graves' ophthalmopathy. Sequencing used blood. CDR3 residues: CSAIQGAYEQYF. CDR3 sequence (DNA): TGCAGTGCTATACAGGGGGCCTACGAGCAGTACTTC.